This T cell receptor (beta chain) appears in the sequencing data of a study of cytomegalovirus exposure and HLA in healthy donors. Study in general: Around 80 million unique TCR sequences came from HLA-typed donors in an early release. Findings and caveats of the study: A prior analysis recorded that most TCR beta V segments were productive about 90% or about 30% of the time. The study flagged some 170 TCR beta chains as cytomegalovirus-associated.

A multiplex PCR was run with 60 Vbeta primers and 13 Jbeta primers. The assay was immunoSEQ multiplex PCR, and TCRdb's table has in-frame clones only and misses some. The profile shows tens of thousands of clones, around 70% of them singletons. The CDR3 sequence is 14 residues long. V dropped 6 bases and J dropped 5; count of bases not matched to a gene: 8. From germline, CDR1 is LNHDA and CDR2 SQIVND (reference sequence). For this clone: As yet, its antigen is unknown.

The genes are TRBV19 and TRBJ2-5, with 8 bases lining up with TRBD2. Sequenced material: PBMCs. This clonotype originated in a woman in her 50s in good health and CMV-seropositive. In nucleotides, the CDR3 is TGTGCCAGTAGCCAGGGGCCGGGAGGGGAGACCCAGTACTTC. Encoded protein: CASSQGPGGETQYF. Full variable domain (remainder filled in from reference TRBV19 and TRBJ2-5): DGGITQSPKYLFRKEGQNVTLSCEQNLNHDAMYWYRQDPGQGLRLIYYSQIVNDFQKGDIAEGYSVSREKKESFPLTVTSAQKNPTAFYLCASSQGPGGETQYFGPGTRLLVL.